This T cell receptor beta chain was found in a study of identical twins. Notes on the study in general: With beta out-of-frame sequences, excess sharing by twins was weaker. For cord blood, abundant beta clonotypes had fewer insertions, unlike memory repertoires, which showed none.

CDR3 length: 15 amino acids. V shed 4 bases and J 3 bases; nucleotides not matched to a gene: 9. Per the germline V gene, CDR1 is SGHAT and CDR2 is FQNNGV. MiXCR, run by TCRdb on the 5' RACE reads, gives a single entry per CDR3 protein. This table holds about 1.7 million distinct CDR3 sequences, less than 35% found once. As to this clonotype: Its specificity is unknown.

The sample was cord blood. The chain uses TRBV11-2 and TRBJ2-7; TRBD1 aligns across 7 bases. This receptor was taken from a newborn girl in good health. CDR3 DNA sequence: TGTGCCAGCAGCTCCCGGGACAGAGCCCTCTACGAGCAGTACTTC. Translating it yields CASSSRDRALYEQYF.